The source of this T cell receptor beta chain is a study of blood T cell repertoires in COVID-19. The V gene's germline CDR1 is LGHNA and CDR2 YSLEER. The CDR3 extends over 17 amino acids. V lost 4 bases and J lost 5, with 22 bases in between. Cohort 3 donors were reported recovered after two negative PCRs, clearance, or symptom resolution. Sequencing was performed with immunoSEQ multiplex PCR; in TCRdb, only in-frame clones are kept and a portion is missing. The profile shows 95,000 to 150,000 clones, 84% of them singletons. Material: PBMCs or T cells enriched from blood (not recorded which). This chain joins TRBV4-3 and TRBJ2-3; D possibly corresponds to TRBD2 (6 bases). This TCR derives from a woman aged 25 to 39 who had recovered from COVID-19. The CDR3 spells CASSPRRAEVGQDTQYF. In nucleotides, the CDR3 is TGCGCCAGCAGCCCCAGGAGGGCGGAGGTAGGTCAAGATACGCAGTATTTT.